This TCR beta chain was recorded in a study of T cells after yellow fever vaccination. Whole-study findings and limits: CD4 and CD8 compartments shared a small share of clonotypes. The presence of abundant clonotypes contaminating from the bulk population was possible in FACS-sorted repertoires.

On this clonotype itself: Its antigen is currently unknown.

The V and J ends lost 4 bases and 4 bases, in that order; junction bases with no gene match: 11. Germline V gene lookup returns CDR1 LGHNA and CDR2 YSLEER. CDR3 length equals 17 residues. TCRdb reprocessed the 5' RACE reads with MiXCR, giving one entry per CDR3 protein. The repertoire has hundreds of thousands of distinct CDR3 sequences, around an eighth of them found once; the top ten carry under 15%. Material: PBMCs, obtained on the day of the yellow fever booster vaccination. This chain links TRBV4-3 with TRBJ2-1, with 9 bases that match TRBD2. This clonotype was obtained from a young man who received the YFV17D yellow fever vaccine. The CDR3 loop is CASSPETSGHRYNEQFF. CDR3 sequence (DNA): TGCGCCAGCAGCCCAGAGACTAGCGGTCACCGTTACAATGAGCAGTTCTTC.